This T cell receptor (beta chain) was observed in a study of molecular identifiers for immune sequencing clone quantification. Both previously described methods and listed TCR primers were employed to make bulk TCR libraries. Via MiXCR, TCRdb re-called the PCR reads, giving one row per CDR3 protein. The repertoire includes approximately 630,000 distinct CDR3 sequences, 25% of them detected once, and about 0.8% sits in the top ten. The naive CD8 libraries originated from between roughly 20,000 and 1,000,000 sorted cells and drew on 10%, 30% or 50% RNA. This clonotype has just a few counts. Its antigen is still unknown. Broader study findings: Clones above 20 RNA copies held over 97% of effector molecules, under 1% in naive cells.

Germline lookup yields CDR1 SGHRS and CDR2 YFSETQ. This CDR3 is 17 amino acids long. V was clipped by 4 bases and J by 2 bases, with 20 bases between them. The V gene is TRBV5-1, the J gene TRBJ2-3; unclear D gene. This clonotype was sampled from a human donor in good health. Some libraries in this study had Jurkat cell RNA spiked in. The sequenced sample was naive CD8+ T cells from blood, with Jurkat cell RNA spiked in. Subset described: FACS-sorted CD8+CD4-CCR7+CD45RA+ naive T cells. The CDR3 nucleotides read TGCGCCAGCAGCCTAGAGGTGTCCGGCAGCTACACAGATACGCAGTATTTT. It codes for CASSLEVSGSYTDTQYF. Based on the CDR3 plus reference TRBV5-1 and TRBJ2-3, the full variable domain is KAGVTQTPRYLIKTRGQQVTLSCSPISGHRSVSWYQQTPGQGLQFLFEYFSETQRNKGNFPGRFSGRQFSNSRSEMNVSTLELGDSALYLCASSLEVSGSYTDTQYFGPGTRLTVL.